The 19 T cell receptor beta chains given below trace back to one sample, sequenced in a study of Ad26.COV2.S vaccination and SARS-CoV-2 variants. Treatment indicated: about 20 received Ad26.COV2.S at low or high dose, single or two shots; five or six received placebo; per-sample allocation not given. It was on day 63 after the first vaccine or placebo injection that samples were taken. The repertoire was sequenced with immunoSEQ multiplex PCR; TCRdb's copy has only in-frame clones and lacks some. Of some 500,000 clones listed, roughly nine tenths were seen once; the top ten hold just over 2.5%. This material consisted of peripheral blood, taken in a trial of Ad26.COV2.S vaccine versus placebo. These receptors were obtained from a person between 18 and 60 years old who received the Ad26.COV2.S COVID-19 vaccine or a placebo.

The chain recombines TRBV30 with TRBJ1-2; D gene uncertain. The CDR3 is 11 residues long. Per germline, CDR1 GTSNPN and CDR2 SVGIG (reference sequence). The CDR3 DNA reads as TGTGCTGTGAGACTGCCCTATGGCTACACCTTC. It encodes CAVRLPYGYTF.

J is TRBJ2-1 and V is TRBV6-5; D call uncertain. Trimming left V 7 bases short and J 2 bases short, with 15 bases between. Germline CDR1 and CDR2: MNHEY and SVGAGI. The CDR3 is 15 residues long. CDR3 sequence reads: CASTIDRFTYNEQFF. The CDR3 DNA follows: TGTGCCAGCACGATAGACCGTTTTACCTACAATGAGCAGTTCTTC.

This chain joins TRBV6-2 or TRBV6-3 and TRBJ1-2; 9 bases are a match to TRBD1. Trimming cost V 4 bases and J 8 bases; bases outside gene matches: 14. From germline, CDR1 is MNHEY and CDR2 SVGEGT. The CDR3 totals 16 residues. The CDR3 nucleotides are TGTGCCAGCAGTTTGAGGACAGGGGCGTCCAGATGGGGCTACACCTTC. Translation gives CASSLRTGASRWGYTF.

The rearrangement joins TRBV9 to TRBJ1-3, with D uncertain. The ends were cut back, 4 bases at V and 3 bases at J, with 11 bases in the middle. CDR3 length: 14 residues. The germline CDR1 and CDR2 sequences are SGDLS and YYNGEE. This chain's CDR3 is CASSSNIVGNTIYF. The CDR3 region has the DNA TGTGCCAGCAGCAGTAATATTGTTGGAAACACCATATATTTT.

The chain combines TRBV30 with TRBJ1-4, with 8 bases matching TRBD1. The germline V gene encodes CDR1 GTSNPN and CDR2 SVGIG (reference sequence). This CDR3 is built from 15 residues. V gave up 7 bases and J gave up 8 bases; unmatched junction bases: 15. The CDR3 is CAYSTLRTGNEKLFF. CDR3 DNA sequence: TGTGCCTACTCGACCCTGCGGACAGGGAACGAAAAACTGTTTTTT.

The chain has TRBV6-5 and TRBJ1-1; no firm D call. Looked up from germline, CDR1 is MNHEY and CDR2 is SVGAGI. The CDR3 is 10 amino acids. Trimming took off 7 bases at V and 3 bases at J, with 3 bases between the two ends. The CDR3 spells CASKDTEAFF. The CDR3, as DNA: TGTGCCAGCAAGGACACTGAAGCTTTCTTT.

Points on this clone: This specimen includes other DNA sequences encoding the same CDR3. The rearrangement uses TRBV7-2 and TRBJ2-5; no definite D call. From germline, CDR1 is SGHTA and CDR2 FQGNSA. Trimming pared 3 bases from V and 4 bases from J, leaving 3 bases between. The CDR3 has 11 residues. The CDR3 loop reads CASSLVETQYF. As DNA, the CDR3 is TGTGCCAGCAGCTTGGTAGAGACCCAGTACTTC.

The chain employs TRBV24-1 and TRBJ2-5; no firm D call. V shed 4 bases and J shed 0 bases, with 17 bases lying between them. The CDR3 spans 17 residues. From germline, CDR1 is KGHDR and CDR2 SFDVKD. This CDR3 reads CATSDPALPPYQETQYF. Written as DNA, the CDR3 is TGTGCCACCAGTGACCCCGCTTTGCCCCCGTACCAAGAGACCCAGTACTTC.

A note on this clone: This sample includes further DNA sequences coding for the same CDR3. This chain joins TRBV5-4 and TRBJ1-2; 7 bases line up with TRBD1. J gave up 6 bases and V 3 bases, and 5 bases lay outside the gene matches. Germline V lookup: CDR1 SGHNT, CDR2 YYREEE (reference sequence). The CDR3 sequence is 13 residues long. As DNA, the CDR3 is TGTGCCAGCAGCTCGCGAGACAGGGATGGCTACACCTTC. It specifies CASSSRDRDGYTF.

The V gene is TRBV15, the J gene TRBJ1-1; 7 bases map to TRBD1. Looked up from germline, CDR1 is LNHNV and CDR2 is YYDKDF (reference sequence). The CDR3 is made up of 16 amino acids. With 3 bases clipped from V and 4 bases from J, the junction kept 11 bases outside the gene matches. The CDR3 reads CATSRGLTGMVTEAFF. CDR3 in DNA: TGTGCCACCAGCAGGGGCCTGACAGGGATGGTCACTGAAGCTTTCTTT.

This clone was found a few times. This sample includes further DNA sequences coding for the same CDR3. This sequence joins TRBV7-9 and TRBJ2-3; D gene unclear. Germline assignment: CDR1 SEHNR and CDR2 FQNEAQ (reference sequence). The CDR3 contains 13 residues. The ends were cut back, 1 base at V and 1 base at J, with 3 bases in the middle. The CDR3, as DNA: TGTGCCAGCAGCTTAGGTGGCACAGATACGCAGTATTTT. Translated: CASSLGGTDTQYF.

This sequence joins TRBV2 and TRBJ2-4, with a weak D call TRBD1 (6 bases). The CDR3 sequence is 16 residues long. The ends were cut back, 5 bases at V and 1 base at J, with 15 bases in the middle. In germline, CDR1 is SNHLY, CDR2 FYNNEI. The CDR3 DNA follows: TGTGCCAGCAGTTACAGGGAAGCCTCGGCCAAAAACATTCAGTACTTC. It encodes CASSYREASAKNIQYF.

The J gene is TRBJ2-7, the V gene TRBV6-5; D is ambiguous. Trimming pared 6 bases from V and 9 bases from J, leaving 21 bases between. The CDR3 is 14 amino acids. Germline V gene lookup returns CDR1 MNHEY and CDR2 SVGAGI. As DNA, the CDR3 is TGTGCCAGCAGCCCCAATGGACCCGGAAATTGGCAGTACTTC. It yields the protein CASSPNGPGNWQYF.

This rearrangement joins TRBV6-1 to TRBJ1-5; 7 positions agree with TRBD1. CDR3 length equals 16 residues. The germline CDR1 and CDR2 sequences are MNHNS and SASEGT. The J segment lost 6 bases and the V segment lost 3 bases, leaving 11 bases of the junction unmatched. The CDR3 DNA sequence: TGTGCCAGCAGTGACAGGTCAAGGGGGCTGGGTCAGCCCCAGCATTTT. Protein product: CASSDRSRGLGQPQHF.

This chain uses TRBV5-1 with TRBJ2-5; 11 nucleotides line up with TRBD2. The CDR3 covers 17 residues. Trimming removed 0 bases from V and 4 bases from J; junction bases left unmatched: 8. In germline, CDR1 is SGHRS, CDR2 YFSETQ. DNA for the CDR3: TGCGCCAGCAGCTTGGCCCTAGCGGGGGGCCGGGGAGAGACCCAGTACTTC. Encoded protein: CASSLALAGGRGETQYF.

The chain is built from TRBV5-5 and TRBJ2-1; maybe TRBD2 (5 bases). With 2 bases removed from V and 14 bases from J, the gap between germline ends came to 20 bases. Germline lookup yields CDR1 SGHKS and CDR2 YYEKEE (reference sequence). The CDR3 extends over 14 amino acids. CDR3 in amino acids: CASSLRASTVGEFF. Written as DNA, the CDR3 is TGTGCCAGCAGCTTAAGGGCTAGCACCGTCGGGGAGTTCTTC.

V and J are TRBV5-4 and TRBJ1-1; D gene uncertain. CDR3 length equals 15 residues. V lost 1 base and J 4 bases, leaving 14 bases between the germline ends. The germline V gene encodes CDR1 SGHNT and CDR2 YYREEE (reference sequence). The DNA of the CDR3 is TGTGCCAGCAGCTTGATCGGGCTGGATGGCACTGAAGCTTTCTTT. Amino acids: CASSLIGLDGTEAFF.

This clone was observed a handful of times. The sample contains more than one DNA sequence encoding this CDR3. V usage is TRBV19 and J usage is TRBJ2-1, with a tentative D call TRBD2 (6 bases). With 3 bases removed from V and 7 bases from J, the gap between germline ends came to 10 bases. The germline V gene has CDR1 LNHDA and CDR2 SQIVND (reference sequence). The CDR3 length is 13 residues. This chain's CDR3 is CASSILRGNEQFF. The CDR3 DNA reads TGTGCCAGTAGTATTTTACGGGGGAATGAGCAGTTCTTC.

The chain joins TRBV5-6 to TRBJ2-3; 14 nucleotides line up with TRBD2. This CDR3 comprises 18 residues. After removal of 0 bases from V and 5 bases from J, the junction contained 8 bases not matched to a gene. Germline V gene sequence: CDR1 SGHDT, CDR2 YYEEEE. The DNA of the CDR3 is TGTGCCAGCAGCTTGGGACTAGCGGGGGGGCTGTTTTTAGATACGCAGTATTTT. Translation gives CASSLGLAGGLFLDTQYF.